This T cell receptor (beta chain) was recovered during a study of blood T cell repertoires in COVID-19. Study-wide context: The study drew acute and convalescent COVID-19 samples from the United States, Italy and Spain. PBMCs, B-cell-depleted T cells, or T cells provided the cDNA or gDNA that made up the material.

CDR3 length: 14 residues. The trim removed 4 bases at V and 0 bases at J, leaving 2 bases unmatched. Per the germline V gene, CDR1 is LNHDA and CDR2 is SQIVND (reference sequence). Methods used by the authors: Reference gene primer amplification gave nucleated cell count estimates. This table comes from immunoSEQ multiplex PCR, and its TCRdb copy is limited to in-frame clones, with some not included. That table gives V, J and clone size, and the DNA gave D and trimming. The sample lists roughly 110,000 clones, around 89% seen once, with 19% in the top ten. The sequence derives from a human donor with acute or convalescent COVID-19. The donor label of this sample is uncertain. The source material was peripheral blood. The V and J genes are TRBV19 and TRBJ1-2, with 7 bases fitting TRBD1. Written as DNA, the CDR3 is TGTGCCAGTAGTACCGGGACAGCTAACTATGGCTACACCTTC. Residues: CASSTGTANYGYTF.